These 20 T cell receptor beta chains were sequenced from one sample in a study. TCRdb re-derived calls from the 5' RACE reads in MiXCR, one entry per CDR3 protein. Of some 44,000 distinct CDR3 sequences listed, around 20% are singletons. The sorted Tregs were CD4+CD25+CD127-/low cells. Sequencing was done on a sample of Tregs sorted from blood. The receptors were gathered from a female donor with breast cancer.

This sequence joins TRBV7-9 and TRBJ2-5; D possibly matches TRBD1 or TRBD2 (5 bases each). Germline V gives CDR1 SEHNR, CDR2 FQNEAQ (reference sequence). The CDR3 is made up of 14 amino acids. V was clipped by 4 bases and J by 2 bases, with 11 bases between them. The CDR3 loop is CASSSPGPQETQYF. CDR3 bases: TGTGCCAGCAGCTCACCGGGACCTCAAGAGACCCAGTACTTC. The full variable domain, in which reference TRBV7-9 and TRBJ2-5 provide the parts outside the CDR3, is DTGVSQNPRHKITKRGQNVTFRCDPISEHNRLYWYRQTLGQGPEFLTYFQNEAQLEKSRLLSDRFSAERPKGSFSTLEIQRTEQGDSAMYLCASSSPGPQETQYFGPGTRLLVL.

This clonotype appeared many times. The CDR3 is CASSWAGGTDTQYF. In DNA, the CDR3 is TGTGCCAGCAGCTGGGCGGGAGGGACAGATACGCAGTATTTT. J is TRBJ2-3 and V is TRBV7-9; 9 bases align to TRBD2. J was trimmed by 3 bases and V by 4 bases; bases with no gene match: 2. Germline V gene data show CDR1 as SEHNR and CDR2 as FQNEAQ (reference sequence). CDR3 length: 14 amino acids.

This clonotype was seen many times. The chain recombines TRBV4-1 with TRBJ2-5; D is unresolved. CDR1 is MGHRA, CDR2 YSYEKL, per germline. The V and J ends lost 4 bases and 1 base respectively, with 16 bases between them. This CDR3 has 16 residues. CDR3 nucleotide sequence: TGCGCCAGCAGCCTAGGATCGGGCAGACTCCAAGAGACCCAGTACTTC. As protein: CASSLGSGRLQETQYF.

The CDR3 DNA is TGTGCCAGCAGCTCCAACAGGGAGGAGCAGTACTTC. Its protein is CASSSNREEQYF. The chain links TRBV11-2 to TRBJ2-7; possible D gene TRBD1, 6 bases. CDR1 and CDR2 (germline): SGHAT, FQNNGV. Trimming shortened V by 4 bases and J by 7 bases, and 11 bases separated the two germline ends. This CDR3 contains 12 residues.

This clonotype appeared many times. V is TRBV5-4 and J is TRBJ2-3; TRBD2 agrees at 12 bases. V lost 4 bases, J lost 8 bases, and 11 bases stayed unmatched. Germline CDR1 reads SGHNT; CDR2 reads YYREEE (reference sequence). CDR3 length equals 16 residues. The CDR3 nucleotides are TGTGCCAGCAGCGTACGACTAGCGGGAGTTCATATTACGCAGTATTTT. Amino acids: CASSVRLAGVHITQYF.

V and J are TRBV10-3 and TRBJ1-5, with D maybe TRBD1 (6 bases). V lost 0 bases to trimming and J lost 7 bases, with 16 bases between them. This CDR3 has 16 amino acids. CDR1 and CDR2 (germline): ENHRY, SYGVKD. CDR3 sequence reads: CAISESELGAGQPQHF. Written as DNA, the CDR3 is TGTGCCATCAGTGAGTCTGAGTTGGGGGCAGGGCAGCCCCAGCATTTT.

The CDR3 spells CASSFTSNEQFF. CDR3 sequence (DNA): TGTGCCAGCAGTTTTACCTCCAATGAGCAGTTCTTC. This rearrangement joins TRBV12-3 or TRBV12-4 to TRBJ2-1, with D unresolved. V lost 3 bases and J 6 bases, leaving 6 bases between the germline ends. The CDR3 sequence is 12 residues long.

The chain employs TRBV7-9 and TRBJ2-2; tentative D call: TRBD2 (6 bases). Germline V gives CDR1 SEHNR, CDR2 FQNEAQ (reference sequence). With 6 bases removed from V and 1 base from J, the gap between germline ends came to 12 bases. CDR3 length equals 15 residues. DNA for the CDR3: TGTGCCAGCAGTAATAGCGGAGGGAACACCGGGGAGCTGTTTTTT. This translates into CASSNSGGNTGELFF. Supplemented by reference TRBV7-9 and TRBJ2-2, the full variable domain reads DTGVSQNPRHKITKRGQNVTFRCDPISEHNRLYWYRQTLGQGPEFLTYFQNEAQLEKSRLLSDRFSAERPKGSFSTLEIQRTEQGDSAMYLCASSNSGGNTGELFFGEGSRLTVL.

This clonotype was found many times. The chain recombines TRBV6-5 with TRBJ1-1; TRBD1 might be the D (5 bases). This CDR3 has 13 amino acids. V lost 4 bases to trimming and J lost 1 base, with 7 bases between them. CDR1 is MNHEY, CDR2 SVGAGI, per germline. CDR3 region: CASSSGQNTEAFF. CDR3 coding DNA: TGTGCCAGCAGTTCAGGACAGAACACTGAAGCTTTCTTT.

The V and J genes are TRBV4-2 and TRBJ2-1, with 8 bases matching TRBD1. The CDR3 loop spans 18 amino acids. Germline V lookup: CDR1 LGHNA, CDR2 YNFKEQ. The V segment lost 0 bases and the J segment 7 bases; nucleotides outside the gene matches: 14. The CDR3 loop reads CASSQEGYQGALKNEQFF. CDR3 bases: TGTGCCAGCAGCCAAGAAGGTTACCAGGGGGCGTTGAAGAATGAGCAGTTCTTC.

There are many counts of this clonotype. The chain is built from TRBV11-2 and TRBJ2-7; D is unclear. Germline assignment: CDR1 SGHAT and CDR2 FQNNGV. This CDR3 comprises 13 residues. Trimming pared 7 bases from V and 1 base from J, leaving 11 bases between. The CDR3 reads CASTRTGSYEQYF. In nucleotides, the CDR3 is TGTGCCAGCACCCGGACGGGTTCCTACGAGCAGTACTTC.

V is TRBV10-3 and J is TRBJ2-7, with 8 positions matching TRBD2. V lost 3 bases to trimming and J lost 5 bases; unmatched junction nucleotides: 12. The CDR3 has 16 residues. Germline V gene data show CDR1 as ENHRY and CDR2 as SYGVKD. The DNA for the CDR3 is TGTGCCATCAGTGAAGGGGCGGGAGGATCGTTAAACGAGCAGTACTTC. Its protein product is CAISEGAGGSLNEQYF.

This sequence joins TRBV2 and TRBJ2-7; TRBD2 agrees at 9 bases. This CDR3 spans 15 amino acids. Germline V gives CDR1 SNHLY, CDR2 FYNNEI. V was clipped by 6 bases and J by 4 bases; unmatched bases: 10. Here the CDR3 reads CASSGIAGVRYEQYF. The CDR3 bases are TGTGCCAGCAGCGGAATAGCGGGAGTCAGATACGAGCAGTACTTC.

This clonotype showed up just a few times. The J gene is TRBJ1-6, the V gene TRBV7-2; D call uncertain. The CDR3 runs to 13 residues. V lost 4 bases to trimming and J lost 16 bases, with 17 bases between them. Germline V gives CDR1 SGHTA, CDR2 FQGNSA. As DNA, the CDR3 is TGTGCCAGCAGCTCGGGTCGGCGGCAAAGACTCCACTTT. As protein: CASSSGRRQRLHF.

The sample holds many counts of this clonotype. This chain links TRBV5-6 with TRBJ1-5; D unclear. CDR1 and CDR2 from the germline V gene are SGHDT and YYEEEE. The CDR3 has 15 residues. The V end lost 4 bases, the J end lost 5 bases, and 16 bases lay between the germline ends. DNA for the CDR3: TGTGCCAGCAGCCTTTCCCTCGGTCCGTATCAGCCCCAGCATTTT. Translated, it gives CASSLSLGPYQPQHF. Full variable domain (rest looked up from reference TRBV5-6 and TRBJ1-5): DAGVTQSPTHLIKTRGQQVTLRCSPKSGHDTVSWYQQALGQGPQFIFQYYEEEERQRGNFPDRFSGHQFPNYSSELNVNALLLGDSALYLCASSLSLGPYQPQHFGDGTRLSIL.

This clonotype was observed once. It may be a read error: a sequence one base away is much more abundant. The chain recombines TRBV27 with TRBJ2-7; TRBD1 matches 8 bases. The V gene's germline CDR1 is MNHEY and CDR2 SMNVEV (reference sequence). The CDR3 length is 13 residues. The CDR3 protein is CASSRDRSYEQHF. For the CDR3, the DNA is TGTGCCAGCAGTAGGGACAGGAGTTACGAGCAGCACTTC.

For this clonotype: A much larger clone differs by one base, so this may be a read error. J is TRBJ2-7 and V is TRBV12-3 or TRBV12-4, with 9 bases matching TRBD1. The CDR3 runs to 15 residues. The CDR3 loop is CVSSFGTGPSYEQYF. CDR3 bases: TGTGTCAGCAGTTTTGGGACAGGGCCTTCCTACGAGCAGTACTTC.

The sample holds a few counts of this clonotype. Possible read error: a much larger clone is one base away. This chain connects TRBV7-2 to TRBJ2-5; 7 nucleotides line up with TRBD1. The germline V gene encodes CDR1 SGHTA and CDR2 FQGNSA. This CDR3 has 16 residues. The CDR3 DNA reads as TGTGCCAGCGGCTTAGGGGGCCGGACGTACCAAGAGACCCAGTACTTC. This sequence encodes CASGLGGRTYQETQYF. The complete variable domain, with remaining parts taken from reference TRBV7-2 and TRBJ2-5, reads GAGVSQSPSNKVTEKGKDVELRCDPISGHTALYWYRQSLGQGLEFLIYFQGNSAPDKSGLPSDRFSAERTGGSVSTLTIQRTQQEDSAVYLCASGLGGRTYQETQYFGPGTRLLVL.

By sample fraction, this clonotype is medium-sized. The chain joins TRBV5-1 to TRBJ2-5; 10 positions agree with TRBD1. Per the germline V gene, CDR1 is SGHRS and CDR2 is YFSETQ. The junction had 4 bases not matched to a gene; V was cut back by 2 bases and J by 3 bases. The length of the CDR3 is 15 residues. CDR3 loop: CASSLAGTGEETQYF. CDR3 sequence (DNA): TGCGCCAGCAGCTTAGCCGGGACAGGGGAAGAGACCCAGTACTTC.

This clonotype was recorded at least ten times. This rearrangement joins TRBV29-1 to TRBJ2-1; 11 bases match TRBD2. The length of the CDR3 is 13 residues. Per the germline V gene, CDR1 is SQVTM and CDR2 is ANQGSEA. V lost 5 bases and J lost 7; bases outside the gene matches: 4. CDR3 nucleotide sequence: TGCAGCGTTCCGGGACTAGCGGAGAATGAGCAGTTCTTC. Its translation: CSVPGLAENEQFF.